The next 28 T cell receptor beta chains were all read from a single sample in a study of blood T cell repertoires in COVID-19. Profiled with immunoSEQ multiplex PCR; TCRdb holds only in-frame clones, not every one. The table has fewer than 500,000 clones, 80% to 90% seen once. The sequencing input was PBMCs or T cells enriched from blood (not recorded which). These receptor sequences come from a young man who had recovered from COVID-19.

Turning to this clone: The sample contains more than one DNA sequence encoding this CDR3. The CDR3 sequence: CASSLRDTQYF. The CDR3 nucleotides read TGTGCCAGCAGTTTGCGAGATACGCAGTATTTT. The chain uses TRBV28 and TRBJ2-3; D is unclear. Germline-derived CDR1 and CDR2 are MDHEN and SYDVKM. The CDR3 covers 11 residues. V was shortened by 3 bases and J by 5 bases, with 3 bases between the two germline ends.

This clone has only one observation. The rearrangement links TRBV7-2 to TRBJ1-5; weak D call: TRBD1 (6 bases). CDR3 length: 16 amino acids. Per germline, CDR1 SGHTA and CDR2 FQGNSA. Trimming stripped 3 bases from V and 4 bases from J, with 16 bases between. The CDR3 bases are TGTGCCAGCAGCTTTCTGTCCGGGACAACGAATCAGCCCCAGCATTTT. Protein product: CASSFLSGTTNQPQHF.

V and J are TRBV4-1 and TRBJ2-1; 9 positions agree with TRBD2. The CDR3 is 16 amino acids. V trimming: 1 base; J trimming: 4 bases; junction bases outside the gene matches: 5. CDR1 is MGHRA, CDR2 YSYEKL, per germline. CDR3 DNA sequence: TGCGCCAGCAGCCAAGGGACTAGCGTTATGTACAATGAGCAGTTCTTC. The encoded protein is CASSQGTSVMYNEQFF.

The table lists this clone with many counts. The chain recombines TRBV11-2 with TRBJ2-7, with 9 bases fitting TRBD1. This CDR3 has 15 amino acids. Germline CDR1 SGHAT, CDR2 FQNNGV. With 3 bases clipped from V and 5 bases from J, the junction kept 8 bases outside the gene matches. The CDR3 DNA is TGTGCCAGCAGCTTCCTACAGGGGGCGATCCACGAGCAGTACTTC. Translating it yields CASSFLQGAIHEQYF. Full variable domain (outside the CDR3, taken from reference TRBV11-2 and TRBJ2-7): EAGVAQSPRYKIIEKRQSVAFWCNPISGHATLYWYQQILGQGPKLLIQFQNNGVVDDSQLPKDRFSAERLKGVDSTLKIQPAKLEDSAVYLCASSFLQGAIHEQYFGPGTRLTVT.

The chain employs TRBV28 and TRBJ1-1, with 7 nucleotides matching TRBD1. From germline, CDR1 is MDHEN and CDR2 SYDVKM. This CDR3 has 15 amino acids. With V trimmed by 5 bases and J by 8 bases, 14 bases remained unmatched. The CDR3 region has the DNA TGTGCCAGCAGTCCCCCTGGGACAGTAGGATTAGAAGCTTTCTTT. It yields the protein CASSPPGTVGLEAFF.

The chain employs TRBV13 and TRBJ2-7; D is undetermined. V lost 5 bases, J lost 4 bases, and 24 bases lay in between. From germline, CDR1 is PRHDT and CDR2 FYEKMQ (reference sequence). The CDR3 spans 17 residues. This CDR3 reads CASSNGPGPTYSYEQYF. The DNA of the CDR3 is TGTGCCAGCAGCAACGGCCCTGGGCCGACCTACTCTTACGAGCAGTACTTC.

This chain joins TRBV6-5 and TRBJ2-7; tentative D call: TRBD1 (6 bases). CDR3 length: 14 residues. The V end lost 0 bases, the J end lost 6 bases, and 12 bases lay between the germline ends. Per germline, CDR1 MNHEY and CDR2 SVGAGI. This CDR3 is CASSYSGAGREQYF. The CDR3 DNA follows: TGTGCCAGCAGTTACTCGGGGGCAGGGCGCGAGCAGTACTTC.

V and J are TRBV12-3 or TRBV12-4 and TRBJ1-2; 7 bases are a match to TRBD1. The CDR3 extends over 13 amino acids. With V trimmed by 5 bases and J by 4 bases, 4 bases remained unmatched. The CDR3 DNA is TGTGCCAGCAGTCAGACAGGGCCCTATGGCTACACCTTC. Its protein is CASSQTGPYGYTF.

This rearrangement joins TRBV18 to TRBJ2-1; 7 nucleotides align to TRBD1. V trimming: 3 bases; J trimming: 5 bases; junction bases outside the gene matches: 10. The germline CDR1 and CDR2 sequences are KGHSH and LQKENI. The CDR3 extends over 16 amino acids. The CDR3 bases are TGTGCCAGCTCACCGCAGGGGACAGACTTTAACAATGAGCAGTTCTTC. Amino acid sequence: CASSPQGTDFNNEQFF. Together with reference TRBV18 and TRBJ2-1, the CDR3 gives the full variable domain: NAGVMQNPRHLVRRRGQEARLRCSPMKGHSHVYWYRQLPEEGLKFMVYLQKENIIDESGMPKERFSAEFPKEGPSILRIQQVVRGDSAAYFCASSPQGTDFNNEQFFGPGTRLTVL.

This clone has only one observation. The J gene is TRBJ2-3, the V gene TRBV19; 13 bases align to TRBD2. CDR1 and CDR2 (germline): LNHDA, SQIVND (reference sequence). This CDR3 spans 17 amino acids. With V trimmed by 5 bases and J by 5 bases, 10 bases remained unmatched. In nucleotides, the CDR3 is TGTGCCAGTAGTCCGGGGAGACTAGCGGGAGGAGGAGATACGCAGTATTTT. Translation gives CASSPGRLAGGGDTQYF. Full variable domain (missing parts from reference TRBV19 and TRBJ2-3): DGGITQSPKYLFRKEGQNVTLSCEQNLNHDAMYWYRQDPGQGLRLIYYSQIVNDFQKGDIAEGYSVSREKKESFPLTVTSAQKNPTAFYLCASSPGRLAGGGDTQYFGPGTRLTVL.

V usage is TRBV19 and J usage is TRBJ2-2; maybe TRBD1 (6 bases). The CDR3 is made up of 16 amino acids. From germline, CDR1 is LNHDA and CDR2 SQIVND (reference sequence). V lost 4 bases, J lost 2 bases, and 14 bases lay in between. The CDR3 sequence: CASSRGQPANTGELFF. DNA of the CDR3: TGTGCCAGTAGTAGAGGACAGCCCGCTAACACCGGGGAGCTGTTTTTT.

Here the CDR3 reads CASSSRLGHTGELFF. The CDR3, as DNA: TGTGCCAGCAGTTCACGACTAGGTCACACCGGGGAGCTGTTTTTT. The chain links TRBV6-5 to TRBJ2-2; possibly TRBD2 for D (6 bases). There are 15 residues in the CDR3. Per germline, CDR1 MNHEY and CDR2 SVGAGI. V lost 4 bases and J lost 3, with 12 bases in between.

This rearrangement joins TRBV28 to TRBJ1-2; TRBD1 aligns across 7 bases. CDR1 and CDR2 from the germline V gene are MDHEN and SYDVKM. The CDR3 runs to 14 residues. The V and J ends lost 1 base and 4 bases, in that order; junction bases with no gene match: 3. CDR3 in DNA: TGTGCCAGCAGTTTATCGGGACAGTTCTATGGCTACACCTTC. This sequence encodes CASSLSGQFYGYTF.

The chain has TRBV5-1 and TRBJ2-7; D might be TRBD2 (6 bases). Germline CDR1 is SGHRS and CDR2 is YFSETQ. There are 15 residues in the CDR3. Trimming removed 1 base at V and 0 bases at J, with 11 bases between. As DNA, the CDR3 is TGCGCCAGCAGCTTGAGGGACTCGACCTCCTACGAGCAGTACTTC. Translating it yields CASSLRDSTSYEQYF. The complete variable domain, with remaining parts taken from reference TRBV5-1 and TRBJ2-7, reads KAGVTQTPRYLIKTRGQQVTLSCSPISGHRSVSWYQQTPGQGLQFLFEYFSETQRNKGNFPGRFSGRQFSNSRSEMNVSTLELGDSALYLCASSLRDSTSYEQYFGPGTRLTVT.

The V gene is TRBV27, the J gene TRBJ1-1; possible D gene TRBD1, 5 bases. The CDR3 has 16 residues. Per the germline V gene, CDR1 is MNHEY and CDR2 is SMNVEV (reference sequence). V gave up 0 bases and J gave up 3 bases, with 14 bases separating them. CDR3 DNA: TGTGCCAGCAGTTTATCGATGGTCACAGGATACACTGAAGCTTTCTTT. This codes for CASSLSMVTGYTEAFF.

The chain carries TRBV10-2 and TRBJ2-5; TRBD2 matches 8 bases. V lost 8 bases and J lost 6; bases outside the gene matches: 14. Germline lookup yields CDR1 WSHSY and CDR2 SAAADI. This CDR3 has 15 residues. CDR3 loop: CASRPGEREKQTQYF. CDR3 in DNA: TGCGCCAGCCGTCCGGGAGAGCGGGAGAAGCAGACCCAGTACTTC.

The chain couples TRBV5-1 to TRBJ2-1; 10 bases line up with TRBD2. Germline V gives CDR1 SGHRS, CDR2 YFSETQ. The CDR3 spans 15 residues. Unmatched junction bases numbered 1, after V lost 3 bases and J lost 1 base. This CDR3 reads CASSSSGSSYNEQFF. CDR3 DNA: TGCGCCAGCAGCTCTAGCGGGAGTTCCTACAATGAGCAGTTCTTC.

This clone has only a few counts. The rearrangement joins TRBV3-1 (or the pseudogene TRBV3-2) to TRBJ2-7; D is unresolved. The length of the CDR3 is 12 residues. With 0 bases removed from V and 5 bases from J, the gap between germline ends came to 5 bases. Germline assignment: CDR1 LGHDT and CDR2 YNNKEL (reference sequence). CDR3 DNA: TGTGCCAGCAGCCAAGATCGCGACGAGCAGTACTTC. Amino acid sequence: CASSQDRDEQYF.

The genes are TRBV10-3 and TRBJ1-2, with a tentative D call TRBD1 (5 bases). Germline V gene data show CDR1 as ENHRY and CDR2 as SYGVKD. The length of the CDR3 is 13 residues. V was shortened by 5 bases and J by 2 bases, with 9 bases between the two germline ends. The CDR3 protein is CAISPAGNYGYTF. The CDR3 DNA follows: TGTGCCATCAGTCCTGCAGGGAACTATGGCTACACCTTC.

This chain links TRBV27 with TRBJ1-1; no clear D gene. Looked up from germline, CDR1 is MNHEY and CDR2 is SMNVEV (reference sequence). The CDR3 loop spans 13 amino acids. Trimming removed 7 bases from V and 0 bases from J, with 9 bases in between. The CDR3 DNA reads as TGTGCCAGCATTGACACTTTGAACACTGAAGCTTTCTTT. Translating it yields CASIDTLNTEAFF.

DNA of the CDR3: TGTGCCAGCAGGCGAGGAGCGGGAGGACCCTACGAGCAGTACTTC. It yields the protein CASRRGAGGPYEQYF. The gene calls are TRBV11-2 and TRBJ2-7; the match to TRBD2 covers 9 bases. V dropped 6 bases and J dropped 2; count of bases not matched to a gene: 8. Germline V lookup: CDR1 SGHAT, CDR2 FQNNGV. CDR3 length: 15 residues.

The V gene is TRBV6-5, the J gene TRBJ1-3; 9 bases fit TRBD1. This CDR3 contains 15 residues. Germline-derived CDR1 and CDR2 are MNHEY and SVGAGI. V gave up 6 bases and J gave up 4 bases; unmatched junction bases: 7. This CDR3 is CASRHTGGWGNTIYF. The CDR3 region has the DNA TGTGCCAGCAGACACACAGGGGGCTGGGGAAACACCATATATTTT.

This chain uses TRBV6-4 with TRBJ2-1; 8 bases align to TRBD2. Germline assignment: CDR1 MRHNA and CDR2 SNTAGT. The ends lost 3 bases at V and 8 bases at J; junction bases unmatched: 12. This CDR3 comprises 16 residues. The CDR3 region is CASSDSYSGSSYEQFF. DNA of the CDR3: TGTGCCAGCAGTGATTCGTACAGCGGGAGTAGTTATGAGCAGTTCTTC.

This clone was observed once. The V and J genes are TRBV19 and TRBJ1-2, with D uncertain. V shed 6 bases and J shed 4 bases, with 18 bases lying between them. The CDR3 is 15 residues long. Germline V gene lookup returns CDR1 LNHDA and CDR2 SQIVND (reference sequence). CDR3 DNA: TGTGCCAGTAGAAGAGGGAGAAAGCAGGCCTATGGCTACACCTTC. This codes for CASRRGRKQAYGYTF.

The chain combines TRBV19 with TRBJ1-3; D uncertain. Germline assignment: CDR1 LNHDA and CDR2 SQIVND (reference sequence). The V gene lost 11 bases and the J gene lost 0 bases, with 11 bases spanning the gap. This CDR3 spans 13 amino acids. CDR3 protein: CASRRNSGNTIYF. In DNA form, the CDR3 reads TGTGCCTCTCGCAGGAACTCTGGAAACACCATATATTTT.

J is TRBJ2-1 and V is TRBV29-1; 11 bases map to TRBD2. CDR3 length: 15 residues. In germline, CDR1 is SQVTM, CDR2 ANQGSEA. The trim removed 5 bases at V and 6 bases at J, leaving 9 bases unmatched. The CDR3 protein is CSVYLLAGETNEQFF. CDR3 nucleotides: TGCAGCGTTTACTTACTAGCGGGGGAAACCAATGAGCAGTTCTTC.

The chain has TRBV21-1 and TRBJ2-5; no check of the table's D call, TRBD2, against the DNA was made. TRBV21-1 has pseudogene status. The CDR3 spans 16 residues. CDR3 nucleotide sequence: TGTGCCAGCAGCAAAGCGCTTTCCCGGGGGAGGGAGACCCAGTACTTC. It is translated as CASSKALSRGRETQYF.

V and J are TRBV10-3 and TRBJ2-2, with a tentative D call TRBD1 (6 bases). Germline V gene lookup returns CDR1 ENHRY and CDR2 SYGVKD. There are 14 residues in the CDR3. V shed 6 bases and J shed 6 bases, with 14 bases lying between them. The CDR3 region is CAIRGAVSAGELFF. The CDR3 DNA reads TGTGCCATCAGGGGGGCAGTCTCCGCCGGGGAGCTGTTTTTT.